The present T cell receptor beta chain was sequenced within a study of shared clonotypes between healthy human individuals. The germline CDR1 and CDR2 sequences are SEHNR and FQNEAQ (reference sequence). CDR3 size: 12 residues. V was shortened by 11 bases and J by 3 bases, with 13 bases between the two germline ends. The table came from immunoSEQ multiplex PCR; TCRdb's copy has only in-frame clones and leaves some out. The sample includes 2 million to 3 million clones, roughly 93% of them seen just once. Specimen: naive CD4+ T cells from PBMCs. Subset given: CD45RA+ positively selected. The receptor comes from a man aged 18 to 35 in good health. Some clones in this sample may be carry-over from other donors' samples. The chain couples TRBV7-9 to TRBJ1-1; no firm D call. The CDR3 is CAFSPADTEAFF. DNA for the CDR3: TGTGCCTTCTCACCGGCGGACACTGAAGCTTTCTTT.